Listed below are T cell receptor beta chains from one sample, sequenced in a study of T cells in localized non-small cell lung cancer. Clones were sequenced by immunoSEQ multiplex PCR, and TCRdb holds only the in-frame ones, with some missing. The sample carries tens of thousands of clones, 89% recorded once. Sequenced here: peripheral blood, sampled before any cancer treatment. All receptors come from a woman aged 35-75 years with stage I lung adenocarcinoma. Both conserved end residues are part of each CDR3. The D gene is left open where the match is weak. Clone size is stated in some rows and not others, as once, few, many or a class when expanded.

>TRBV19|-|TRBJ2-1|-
TGTGCCAGTAGTTCGTATGACAGACTCCACAATGAGCAGTTCTTC
CASSSYDRLHNEQFF
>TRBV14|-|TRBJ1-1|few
TGTGCCAGCAGCCAAGGGGGTATCACTGAAGCTTTCTTT
CASSQGGITEAFF
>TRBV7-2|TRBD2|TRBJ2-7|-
TGTGCCAGCAGCCCTACCGGACTAGCGGGGGGCGAGCAGTACTTC
CASSPTGLAGGEQYF
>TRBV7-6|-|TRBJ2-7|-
TGTGCCAGCAGCTCACCAGGACTTCCCGCATCTTACGAGCAGTACTTC
CASSSPGLPASYEQYF
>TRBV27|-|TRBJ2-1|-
TGTGCCAGCAGTTTAGGAGATGAGCAGTTCTTC
CASSLGDEQFF
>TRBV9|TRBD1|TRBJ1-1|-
TGTGCCAGCAGCTTAACAGGGGATCTGAACACTGAAGCTTTCTTT
CASSLTGDLNTEAFF
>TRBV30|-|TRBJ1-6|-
TGTGCCTGGAGAGGAAAGGGGCGAGGTAATTCACCCCTCCACTTT
CAWRGKGRGNSPLHF
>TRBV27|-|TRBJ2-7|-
TGTGCCAGCAGTTTCGAGGTCCGGACAGCTTCCTACGAGCAGTACTTC
CASSFEVRTASYEQYF
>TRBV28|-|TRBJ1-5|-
TGTGCCAGCATAAGAAGCGGGCAGCCCCAGCATTTT
CASIRSGQPQHF
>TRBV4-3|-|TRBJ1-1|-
TGCGCCAGCAGCCAAGATTATCGGAACAATCTCAATGAAGCTTTCTTT
CASSQDYRNNLNEAFF
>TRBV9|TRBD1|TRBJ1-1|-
TGTGCCAGCAGCGCCGGGACAGGGGTTGCTTCGTACACTGAAGCTTTCTTT
CASSAGTGVASYTEAFF
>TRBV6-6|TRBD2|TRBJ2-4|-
TGTGCCAGCAGCCCGGGACTAGCGGTGATTCAGTACTTC
CASSPGLAVIQYF
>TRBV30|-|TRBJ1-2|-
TGTGCCTGGATTCAGTTGTATGGCTACACCTTC
CAWIQLYGYTF
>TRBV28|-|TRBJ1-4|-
TGTGCCAGCAGTTCGGCTAAACAGGATGAAAAACTGTTTTTT
CASSSAKQDEKLFF
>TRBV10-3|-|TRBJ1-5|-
TGTGCCATCAGTGAGTATAACGATCAGCCCCAGCATTTT
CAISEYNDQPQHF
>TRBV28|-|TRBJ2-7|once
TGTGCCAGCAGTTCTCTTCAGACTAGACCCAACGAGCAGTACTTC
CASSSLQTRPNEQYF
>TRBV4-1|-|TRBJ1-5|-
TGCGCCAGCAGCCAAGTCGGGGTCAATCAGCCCCAGCATTTT
CASSQVGVNQPQHF
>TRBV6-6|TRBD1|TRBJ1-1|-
TGTGCCAGCAGTCCTCCGGGACAGGGGGCACCTTTCTTT
CASSPPGQGAPFF
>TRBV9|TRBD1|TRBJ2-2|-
TGTGCCAGCAGCCGGGACAGCGTCAACACCGGGGAGCTGTTTTTT
CASSRDSVNTGELFF
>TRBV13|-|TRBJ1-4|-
TGTGCCAGCAGCGGGGGACGGGGAAATGAAAAACTGTTTTTT
CASSGGRGNEKLFF
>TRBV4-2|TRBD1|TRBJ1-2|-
TGTGCCAGCAGCCAAGCGGGACAGGGGGCGGTGGGCTACACCTTC
CASSQAGQGAVGYTF
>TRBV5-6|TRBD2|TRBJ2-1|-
TGTGCCAGCAGCTTGGAACTAGCGGGGCACAATGAGCAGTTCTTC
CASSLELAGHNEQFF